This T cell receptor beta chain was sequenced in a study of PD-1 blockade in classical Hodgkin lymphoma. Study-wide points: Reports indicated that newly diagnosed patients had lower baseline TCR diversity than healthy donors did.

Turning to this clone: Antigen unknown.

Using immunoSEQ multiplex PCR, the repertoire was profiled, and TCRdb retains in-frame clones only, with some absent. The table has approximately 99,000 clones, roughly 79% seen once. Germline V CDR1 and CDR2: KGHSH, LQKENI. Trimming cost V 4 bases and J 0 bases, with 12 bases left between them. The CDR3 loop spans 15 amino acids. All the patients suffered relapse after autologous stem cell transplantation, and brentuximab vedotin exposure differed. The chain combines TRBV18 with TRBJ2-5, with no clear D. The TCR sequence derives from a human donor with classical Hodgkin lymphoma. The sample here was peripheral blood mononuclear cells (PBMCs), taken before the second cycle of nivolumab. Here the CDR3 DNA reads TGTGCCAGCTCACACTCCCCCACAGACCAAGAGACCCAGTACTTC. Translating gives CASSHSPTDQETQYF.